This is a list of T cell receptor beta chains from one sample in a study of blood T cell repertoires in COVID-19. Method: immunoSEQ multiplex PCR; TCRdb's copy keeps in-frame clones and lacks some. In the table there are fewer than 250,000 clones, about 82% of which are singletons. Sequencing was performed on PBMCs or T cells enriched from blood (not recorded which). The source is a woman aged 45-59 years who had recovered from COVID-19. The conserved cysteine and the conserved F or W are not part of the CDR3 here. The order of the fields is J gene, V gene, CDR3 protein.

TRBJ1-1,TRBV11-3,ASSLDQGGLNTEAF
TRBJ1-3,TRBV9,ASSRPRTGGSGNTIY
TRBJ1-6,TRBV20-1,SASRQGRGISPLH
TRBJ2-7,TRBV9,ASSVSGGNYEQY
TRBJ2-2,TRBV5-4,ASSSQGSYTGELF
TRBJ2-3,TRBV7-8,ASSPRAGLDDTQY
TRBJ2-6,TRBV7-3,ASSLRAHKSGANVLT
TRBJ2-1,TRBV12-5,ASGLVLAGLAGGTSYNEQF
TRBJ1-1,TRBV5-6,ASSNTGGPTEAF
TRBJ1-1,TRBV7-9,ASSLGQGIHTEAF
TRBJ2-2,TRBV30,AWSIRGQTGELF
TRBJ1-4,TRBV5-5,ASSPRVTEKLF
TRBJ1-2,TRBV6-5,ASSYNSQGVDYGYT
TRBJ2-3,TRBV10-3,AIGLVGTDTQY
TRBJ1-2,TRBV11-2,ASSPTGVNYGYT
TRBJ1-1,TRBV11-2,ASSPRVDTEAF
TRBJ1-6,TRBV18,ASSEDRKNSPLH
TRBJ1-4,TRBV28,ASRTPRGRGRGVEKLF
TRBJ2-3,TRBV14,ASSQWTSGGWSTDTQY
TRBJ1-2,TRBV28,ASTQVGQGGAGYT
TRBJ2-2,TRBV4-1,ASSQGQGRSGELF
TRBJ1-6,TRBV6-2/TRBV6-3,ASSLIQGTGNSPLH
TRBJ1-4,TRBV28,ASSFLNEKLF
TRBJ1-5,TRBV6-1,ASSDQPGVGNQPQH
TRBJ2-7,TRBV5-4,ASSLGGASGIGYEQY
TRBJ2-3,TRBV6-2/TRBV6-3,ASSYRASGRWSTDTQY
TRBJ1-4,TRBV5-1,ASSLVPGNEKLF